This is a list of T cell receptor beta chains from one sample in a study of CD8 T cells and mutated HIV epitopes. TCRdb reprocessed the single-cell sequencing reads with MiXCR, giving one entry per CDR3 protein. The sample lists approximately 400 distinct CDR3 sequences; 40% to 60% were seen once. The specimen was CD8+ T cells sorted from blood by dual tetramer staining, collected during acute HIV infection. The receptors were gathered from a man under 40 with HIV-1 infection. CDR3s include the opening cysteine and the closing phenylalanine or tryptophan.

CASRGVCHTHDAPCSNQPQHF	TRBV19	TRBJ1-5
CASRVVAGSANTGEQFF	TRBV19	TRBJ2-1
CASSSSPGGVYEQYF	TRBV6-2/TRBV6-3	TRBJ2-7
CSTLPGAPSYEQYF	TRBV20-1	TRBJ2-7
CSAPGQGAGNTYEQYF	TRBV20-1	TRBJ2-7
CSSPTSGAYEQYF	TRBV20-1	TRBJ2-7
CSAARGGAGIPEQYF	TRBV20-1	TRBJ2-7
CSASGRGGFYEQYF	TRBV20-1	TRBJ2-7
CSARSSPPGAHTYEQYF	TRBV20-1	TRBJ2-7
CASSQVPGTGIYEQYF	TRBV4-1	TRBJ2-7
CSGSSRDSSFYYEQYF	TRBV20-1	TRBJ2-7
CASRVVAGSANTGELFF	TRBV19	TRBJ2-2
CRVSQHGDF	TRBV20-1	TRBJ2-7
CSAPGTGAGNTYEQYF	TRBV20-1	TRBJ2-7
CSARSSQGGFYYEQYF	TRBV20-1	TRBJ2-7
CASSHEVGGFYEQYF	TRBV4-1	TRBJ2-7
CSARVPGLAVTYEQYF	TRBV20-1	TRBJ2-7
CSARSSQGQATYEQYF	TRBV20-1	TRBJ2-7
CASSQVPGTATYEQYF	TRBV4-1	TRBJ2-7
CASILPGQGATYEQYF	TRBV10-1	TRBJ2-7
CASTGIGEQHF	TRBV13	TRBJ2-7
CSGSSPPGQGSYEQYF	TRBV20-1	TRBJ2-7
CATSSQSGQDYYEQYF	TRBV15	TRBJ2-7
CSARSSQGTSGIYEQYF	TRBV20-1	TRBJ2-7
CSAQPEGHLTYEQYF	TRBV20-1	TRBJ2-7
CSASGTSGYNEQFF	TRBV20-1	TRBJ2-1
CSATWSGQGGFYEQYF	TRBV20-1	TRBJ2-7